Included here is one T cell receptor beta chain sequence, with context. This CDR3 comprises 14 residues. Every donor provided one blood sample measuring approximately 2.5 ml. The data originate from a study of monozygotic twins with inflammatory bowel disease. Using eight separate reactions per sample, the authors generated cDNA. No DNA is given; TCRdb re-called the 5' RACE reads and lists each CDR3 protein once. This sample's table has approximately 400,000 distinct CDR3 sequences. V and J are TRBV12-3 or TRBV12-4 and TRBJ1-1; TCRdb gives TRBD1 as the D gene, but with no DNA this cannot be confirmed. The TCR comes from a human donor with ulcerative colitis or Crohn's disease, or a healthy co-twin of an affected twin (not recorded which). What was sequenced was blood. The chain's CDR3 is CASSYTGENTEAFF.